Listed here are 23 T cell receptor beta chains from one sample, sequenced in a study of shared clonotypes between healthy human individuals. This table comes from immunoSEQ multiplex PCR, and its TCRdb copy is limited to in-frame clones, with some not included. The data hold about 680,000 clones, with 72% observed a single time. Sequenced sample: memory CD4+ T cells sorted from blood. The subset: CD45RA-negative fraction. The receptor source for this set is a woman aged 25 to 39 in good health.

The V call is TRBV19, the J call TRBJ1-2; tentatively, D is TRBD1 (5 bases). Germline V gene sequence: CDR1 LNHDA, CDR2 SQIVND (reference sequence). V lost 4 bases, J lost 8 bases, and 17 bases lay in between. This CDR3 comprises 14 residues. This CDR3 is CASSTPGTARGYTF. In DNA form, the CDR3 reads TGTGCCAGTAGTACCCCCGGGACGGCAAGGGGCTACACCTTC.

The CDR3 is CASRTDREDAEAFF. The CDR3 DNA sequence: TGTGCCAGCAGGACGGACAGGGAGGATGCTGAAGCTTTCTTT. J is TRBJ1-1 and V is TRBV13; 8 nucleotides line up with TRBD1. The germline gives CDR1 PRHDT, CDR2 FYEKMQ (reference sequence). V shed 6 bases, J shed 6 bases, and the junction held 9 bases outside the gene matches. The CDR3 has 14 amino acids.

This clone was counted only a few times. The V call is TRBV9, the J call TRBJ2-3; D possibly corresponds to TRBD1 (6 bases). The CDR3 contains 18 residues. CDR1 is SGDLS and CDR2 is YYNGEE in the germline V gene. V lost 4 bases and J lost 2, with 23 bases in between. This chain's CDR3 is CASSTVMTGVGYTDTQYF. Written as DNA, the CDR3 is TGTGCCAGCAGCACCGTCATGACAGGTGTTGGCTACACAGATACGCAGTATTTT.

The chain employs TRBV11-2 and TRBJ2-1; TRBD2 matches 7 bases. The V and J ends lost 7 bases and 12 bases, in that order; junction bases with no gene match: 6. The germline gives CDR1 SGHAT, CDR2 FQNNGV. This CDR3 region has 11 residues. The CDR3, as DNA: TGTGCCAGCACCCAGCGGGAAAGGCAGTTCTTC. Its translation: CASTQRERQFF.

The gene calls are TRBV2 and TRBJ1-5; the D is unclear. The CDR3 contains 14 residues. The V end was cut by 2 bases, the J end by 3 bases, with 8 bases between. Germline V CDR1 and CDR2: SNHLY, FYNNEI. Here the CDR3 reads CASSESRPNQPQHF. The CDR3 DNA sequence: TGTGCCAGCAGTGAAAGTCGGCCCAATCAGCCCCAGCATTTT. Full variable domain (outside the CDR3, taken from reference TRBV2 and TRBJ1-5): EPEVTQTPSHQVTQMGQEVILRCVPISNHLYFYWYRQILGQKVEFLVSFYNNEISEKSEIFDDQFSVERPDGSNFTLKIRSTKLEDSAMYFCASSESRPNQPQHFGDGTRLSIL.

This clone occurred once. The chain couples TRBV5-4 to TRBJ2-1; a possible D gene is TRBD1 (6 bases). The CDR3 extends over 16 amino acids. The V and J ends lost 0 bases and 0 bases respectively, with 10 bases between them. Germline CDR1 and CDR2: SGHNT and YYREEE (reference sequence). DNA for the CDR3: TGTGCCAGCAGCTTGGGGGGCAGGGGCTCCTACAATGAGCAGTTCTTC. Translated: CASSLGGRGSYNEQFF.

This clone has at least ten counts. The genes are TRBV27 and TRBJ2-1; 9 positions match TRBD1. CDR1 MNHEY and CDR2 SMNVEV come from the germline V gene (reference sequence). The CDR3 contains 12 residues. The junction had 2 bases not matched to a gene; V was cut back by 8 bases and J by 6 bases. CDR3 DNA: TGTGCCAGCGGGACAGGGATCAATGAGCAGTTCTTC. It codes for CASGTGINEQFF.

The rearrangement uses TRBV4-1 and TRBJ2-1, with 7 bases that match TRBD2. The germline gives CDR1 MGHRA, CDR2 YSYEKL. The CDR3 sequence is 15 residues long. J lost 4 bases, V lost 10 bases, and 13 bases had no gene match. The CDR3 DNA reads as TGCGCCATCTCCCTGGGGCTAGCGGAATACAATGAGCAGTTCTTC. Translating gives CAISLGLAEYNEQFF.

This clone is a singleton in its sample. The V gene is TRBV18, the J gene TRBJ1-1, with a possible D match to TRBD1 (5 bases). V lost 7 bases to trimming and J lost 4 bases, with 19 bases between them. The CDR3 consists of 15 residues. The germline V gene has CDR1 KGHSH and CDR2 LQKENI. The CDR3 DNA follows: TGTGCCAGCTTACCGGGACCCGGGATACGCACTGAAGCTTTCTTT. Residues: CASLPGPGIRTEAFF.

V gene TRBV2 combines with J gene TRBJ2-7; perhaps TRBD2 as D (5 bases). This CDR3 has 15 amino acids. Per the germline V gene, CDR1 is SNHLY and CDR2 is FYNNEI. V dropped 7 bases and J dropped 1 base, with 17 bases sitting between them. The chain's CDR3 is CASKDGRRGSYEQYF. The CDR3 DNA sequence: TGTGCCAGCAAGGATGGGAGACGAGGTTCCTACGAGCAGTACTTC. Together with reference TRBV2 and TRBJ2-7, the CDR3 gives the full variable domain: EPEVTQTPSHQVTQMGQEVILRCVPISNHLYFYWYRQILGQKVEFLVSFYNNEISEKSEIFDDQFSVERPDGSNFTLKIRSTKLEDSAMYFCASKDGRRGSYEQYFGPGTRLTVT.

The chain combines TRBV5-1 with TRBJ2-1; D uncertain. Germline values: CDR1 SGHRS, CDR2 YFSETQ. The CDR3 consists of 13 residues. V lost 4 bases, J lost 9 bases, and 14 bases lay in between. This CDR3 reads CASSPRPAFEQFF. The CDR3 nucleotides read TGCGCCAGCAGCCCTAGGCCGGCTTTTGAGCAGTTCTTC.

As to this clone: Other DNA sequences in the same sample also yield this CDR3. In DNA, the CDR3 is TGTGCCAGCACGCGGAGGACCGGGGAGCTGTTTTTT. Translation gives CASTRRTGELFF. V is TRBV28 and J is TRBJ2-2, with D tentatively TRBD2 (5 bases). Per germline, CDR1 MDHEN and CDR2 SYDVKM. V lost 7 bases and J 5 bases, leaving 8 bases between the germline ends. The CDR3 sequence is 12 residues long.

The chain is built from TRBV28 and TRBJ1-2, with 8 bases lining up with TRBD1. Germline V gene lookup returns CDR1 MDHEN and CDR2 SYDVKM. Trimming cost V 4 bases and J 10 bases; bases outside gene matches: 11. The CDR3 totals 14 residues. CDR3 nucleotide sequence: TGTGCCAGCAGTTCCGTTAGGGACAGGATGGTCTACACCTTC. It specifies CASSSVRDRMVYTF.

The gene calls are TRBV11-3 and TRBJ2-7, with 7 nucleotides matching TRBD1. CDR3 length: 15 residues. CDR1 is SGHNT, CDR2 YENEEA, per germline. Trimming removed 5 bases from V and 2 bases from J; junction bases left unmatched: 9. The CDR3 coding sequence is TGTGCCAGCAGCCACGGACAGGTCCCGCCCTACGAGCAGTACTTC. Translation: CASSHGQVPPYEQYF.

This clone was counted a few times. Different DNA sequences within this sample yield the same CDR3. The chain carries TRBV28 and TRBJ1-4; D is perhaps TRBD1 (5 bases). The CDR3 runs 15 residues. Germline CDR1 MDHEN, CDR2 SYDVKM. Deletions cut 8 bases from V and 6 bases from J, with 19 bases between. The CDR3 here is CASSPGSSGDEKLFF. The CDR3 DNA is TGTGCCAGCTCCCCCGGGTCCTCGGGGGATGAAAAACTGTTTTTT.

This clone was recorded once. CDR3 in DNA: TGTGCCAGCAGCCCCCCGGGAAGTGGGCAGTATTTT. As protein: CASSPPGSGQYF. J is TRBJ2-3 and V is TRBV6-6, with D maybe TRBD2 (5 bases). The V end was cut by 6 bases, the J end by 11 bases, with 15 bases between. CDR1 is MNHNY and CDR2 is SVGAGI in the germline V gene (reference sequence). The CDR3 contains 12 residues.

The CDR3, as DNA: TGTGCCAGCAGTGGGCTTGAGGTTGGCACTGAAGCTTTCTTT. Encoded protein: CASSGLEVGTEAFF. The V gene is TRBV2, the J gene TRBJ1-1; unclear D gene. With 4 bases removed from V and 4 bases from J, the gap between germline ends came to 13 bases. From germline, CDR1 is SNHLY and CDR2 FYNNEI. The CDR3 spans 14 residues.

The gene calls are TRBV18 and TRBJ2-1; TRBD2 matches 9 bases. With V trimmed by 2 bases and J by 8 bases, 1 base remained unmatched. Per the germline V gene, CDR1 is KGHSH and CDR2 is LQKENI. The CDR3 consists of 13 residues. The CDR3 sequence is CASSPGGGDEQFF. CDR3 DNA: TGTGCCAGCTCACCAGGCGGGGGGGATGAGCAGTTCTTC.

This clone was picked up many times. The sample carries other DNA sequences with the same CDR3. The chain is built from TRBV30 and TRBJ1-3; TRBD1 is a possible D gene (6 bases). Looked up from germline, CDR1 is GTSNPN and CDR2 is SVGIG (reference sequence). V was trimmed by 3 bases and J by 0 bases, leaving 9 bases between them. CDR3 length: 14 amino acids. The CDR3 region has the DNA TGTGCCTGGAGCCGAGGGGGCTCTGGAAACACCATATATTTT. Translation gives CAWSRGGSGNTIYF.

V is TRBV4-1 and J is TRBJ2-2; D ambiguous. CDR3 size: 14 residues. Trimming stripped 3 bases from V and 5 bases from J, with 10 bases between. Germline V CDR1 and CDR2: MGHRA, YSYEKL. CDR3 loop: CASSQLTVTGELFF. DNA of the CDR3: TGCGCCAGCAGCCAGCTGACGGTTACCGGGGAGCTGTTTTTT.

V and J are TRBV6-5 and TRBJ1-3; D not resolved. V was cut by 4 bases and J by 4 bases, with 8 bases left in between. CDR1 is MNHEY, CDR2 SVGAGI, per germline. This CDR3 region has 13 residues. The CDR3 bases are TGTGCCAGCAGTTCCCCTTGGGGAAACACCATATATTTT. Amino acid sequence: CASSSPWGNTIYF.

The chain is built from TRBV4-1 and TRBJ1-4; no clear D gene. The V end was cut by 1 base, the J end by 11 bases, with 14 bases between. CDR1 and CDR2 (germline): MGHRA, YSYEKL. This CDR3 is 14 amino acids long. In nucleotides, the CDR3 is TGCGCCAGCAGCCAAGTACGAGGGTTTGGGAAACTGTTTTTT. Protein product: CASSQVRGFGKLFF.

The table lists this clone with a count of one. The J gene is TRBJ2-7, the V gene TRBV9, with D maybe TRBD2 (8 bases). CDR1 and CDR2 (germline): SGDLS, YYNGEE. V was shortened by 4 bases and J by 6 bases, with 20 bases between the two germline ends. The CDR3 has 15 amino acids. CDR3 region: CASSPSTGTRGEQYF. The CDR3 nucleotides read TGTGCCAGCAGCCCATCGACAGGGACTAGGGGCGAGCAGTACTTC.